This paragraph covers one TCR beta chain sequence. Its antigen is still unknown. The data derive from a study of synovial regulatory T cells in juvenile arthritis. The CDR3 extends over 16 amino acids. There is no recorded DNA. The germline V gene has CDR1 LNHNV and CDR2 YYDKDF (reference sequence). The study, taken as a whole, reports: TCR diversity was lower in inflammation-associated blood Treg cells than in other blood Treg cells. Across patients, iaTreg TCR repertoires were mostly private, partly shared with synovial Teff and blood CPL.

TCRdb keeps only in-frame clones here, not all; method: immunoSEQ multiplex PCR. The table counts more than 8,000 clones; approximately 0.73% lies in the top ten. Material for sequencing was Treg cells from blood. Indicated subset: remaining (HLA-DR-negative) circulating blood Treg cells. The TCR comes from a donor between 2 and 35 years old with juvenile idiopathic arthritis. The chain links TRBV15 to TRBJ1-3; TCRdb names TRBD1, which stays unverified in the absence of DNA. The CDR3 protein is CATSRDPAGSGNTIYF.